Below are 3 T cell receptor beta chains sequenced from a single sample in a study of blood T cell repertoires in COVID-19. Assay used: immunoSEQ multiplex PCR; TCRdb lists only in-frame clones, some missing. Of around 200,000 clones in the sample, roughly 80% are singletons; the top ten hold under 7.5%. Sample: peripheral blood. The receptors here all came from a woman between 35 and 50 years old with acute or convalescent COVID-19.

The J gene is TRBJ1-6, the V gene TRBV13; D may be TRBD1 (5 bases). The CDR3 is 13 residues long. V shed 1 base and J shed 10 bases, with 8 bases lying between them. In germline, CDR1 is PRHDT, CDR2 FYEKMQ (reference sequence). The CDR3: CASSLVGRSPLHF. For the CDR3, the DNA is TGTGCCAGCAGCTTAGTGGGGCGGTCACCCCTCCACTTT.

The J gene is TRBJ2-7, the V gene TRBV30; TRBD2 aligns across 13 bases. The V gene's germline CDR1 is GTSNPN and CDR2 SVGIG (reference sequence). This CDR3 is built from 14 residues. V gave up 3 bases and J gave up 5 bases; unmatched junction bases: 4. CDR3 in DNA: TGTGCCTGGAGACTAGCGGGGGGGGGCGACGAGCAGTACTTC. Amino acid sequence: CAWRLAGGGDEQYF.

The V gene is TRBV28, the J gene TRBJ2-7, with D unclear. CDR1 is MDHEN, CDR2 SYDVKM, per germline. This CDR3 spans 13 amino acids. Trimming removed 4 bases at V and 2 bases at J, with 9 bases between. DNA of the CDR3: TGTGCCAGCAGTTCGCACGCTACCTACGAGCAGTACTTC. Its protein is CASSSHATYEQYF. The full variable domain, its missing parts supplied by reference TRBV28 and TRBJ2-7, is DVKVTQSSRYLVKRTGEKVFLECVQDMDHENMFWYRQDPGLGLRLIYFSYDVKMKEKGDIPEGYSVSREKKERFSLILESASTNQTSMYLCASSSHATYEQYFGPGTRLTVT.